This T cell receptor beta chain was found in a study of cytomegalovirus exposure and HLA in healthy donors. Both 60 Vbeta primers and 13 Jbeta primers went into the PCR. Sequencing used immunoSEQ multiplex PCR; TCRdb keeps in-frame clones, though not all of them. The sample totals 70,000 or so clones. A word on this clone: Its cognate antigen is unknown. An end of the junction does not agree with germline; a read error may underlie this.

The CDR3 contains 15 residues. Per germline, CDR1 GTSNPN and CDR2 SVGIG (reference sequence). The study, taken as a whole, reports: TCR beta V segments were, for the most part, productive about 87% or about 30% of the time in an earlier analysis.

The sequencing input was PBMCs. V is TRBV30 and J is TRBJ2-5; either TRBD1 or TRBD2 may fit D (5 bases each). The clonotype originates from a boy under 18 in good health and CMV-seronegative. CDR3 sequence reads: CAGSVHQGFQETQYF. CDR3 coding DNA: TGTGCCGGGAGTGTGCATCAGGGATTCCAAGAGACCCAGTACTTC.